Detailed here is one T cell receptor (beta chain). The data originate from a study of blood T cell repertoires in COVID-19. Whole-study context: Nucleic acid was either cDNA or gDNA, and it came from T cells, B-cell-depleted T cells, or PBMCs.

Per the study methods: Amplification of reference gene primers provided the estimated nucleated cell counts. Some clones are missing from TCRdb's copy, which holds only in-frame ones; the method was immunoSEQ multiplex PCR. Clone size and the V and J calls come from that table; the DNA yielded D and trimming. This sample has 70,000 to 100,000 clones; less than 80% occur once, and the top ten carry around 4.5%. Germline V gives CDR1 SGHRS, CDR2 YFSETQ. CDR3 size: 17 residues. Trimming took off 0 bases at V and 6 bases at J, with 20 bases between the two ends. This sequence originates from a woman in her forties or fifties with acute or convalescent COVID-19. Sequencing was performed on peripheral blood. The chain links TRBV5-1 to TRBJ2-3; D is possibly TRBD1 (5 bases). The DNA of the CDR3 is TGCGCCAGCAGCTTGGGCTGGGGCGGCGCGATGAGGGATACGCAGTATTTT. Translating gives CASSLGWGGAMRDTQYF.